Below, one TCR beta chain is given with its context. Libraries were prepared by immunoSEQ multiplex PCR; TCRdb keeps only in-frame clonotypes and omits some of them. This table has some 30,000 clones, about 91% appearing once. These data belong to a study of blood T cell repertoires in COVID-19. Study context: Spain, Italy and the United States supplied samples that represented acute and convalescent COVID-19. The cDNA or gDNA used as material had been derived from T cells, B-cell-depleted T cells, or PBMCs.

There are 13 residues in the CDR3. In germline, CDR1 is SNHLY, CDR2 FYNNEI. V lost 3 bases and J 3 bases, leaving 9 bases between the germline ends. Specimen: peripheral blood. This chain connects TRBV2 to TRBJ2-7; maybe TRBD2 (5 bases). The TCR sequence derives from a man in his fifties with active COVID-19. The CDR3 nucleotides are TGTGCCAGCAGTGACCACGGACTCTACGAGCAGTACTTC. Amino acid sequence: CASSDHGLYEQYF. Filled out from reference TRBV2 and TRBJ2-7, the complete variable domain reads EPEVTQTPSHQVTQMGQEVILRCVPISNHLYFYWYRQILGQKVEFLVSFYNNEISEKSEIFDDQFSVERPDGSNFTLKIRSTKLEDSAMYFCASSDHGLYEQYFGPGTRLTVT.